Included here is one T cell receptor beta chain sequence, with context. What it binds is unknown. The data derive from a study of PD-1 blockade in classical Hodgkin lymphoma. The time point is: cycle 4 day 1 (C4D1), after more than 5 weeks of nivolumab. Brentuximab vedotin exposure varied, and every patient relapsed after autologous stem cell transplantation. Purification of CD4+ T cells from thawed PBMCs was achieved by magnetic negative selection. CDR3 length: 11 amino acids. Trimming removed 2 bases at V and 8 bases at J, with 4 bases between. Germline loops: CDR1 SEHNR, CDR2 FQNEAQ (reference sequence). Assay: immunoSEQ multiplex PCR; the TCRdb copy retains only in-frame clones and omits some. In the table there are around 17,000 clones, 65% to 85% of which are singletons. Study conclusions and caveats: The study found that TCR diversity rose significantly by C4D1 in CD4+ but not CD8+ cells.

This TCR was recovered from a human donor with classical Hodgkin lymphoma. The chain joins TRBV7-9 to TRBJ2-1; unclear D gene. Material: CD4+ T cells from blood, obtained before the fourth cycle of nivolumab. The CDR3 is CASSLYYEQFF. The CDR3 DNA sequence: TGTGCCAGCAGCTTATATTATGAGCAGTTCTTC.